A single sample is the source of the 22 T cell receptor beta chains below, sequenced in a study of blood T cell repertoires in COVID-19. The protocol was immunoSEQ multiplex PCR, while the TCRdb copy is restricted to in-frame clones and leaves out a portion. The sample carries fewer than 200,000 clones, less than 85% recorded once. The material sequenced was peripheral blood. Source of these receptors: a woman at least 80 years old with acute or convalescent COVID-19.

The chain combines TRBV3-1 (or the pseudogene TRBV3-2) with TRBJ1-1; tentative D call: TRBD1 (5 bases). This CDR3 is built from 14 residues. Germline assignment: CDR1 LGHDT and CDR2 YNNKEL (reference sequence). The V end was cut by 3 bases, the J end by 5 bases, with 13 bases between. This CDR3 reads CASSHNLGGTEAFF. The CDR3 DNA reads as TGTGCCAGCAGCCACAACCTGGGGGGGACTGAAGCTTTCTTT.

The rearrangement joins TRBV18 to TRBJ2-2, with 7 bases fitting TRBD1. Trimming cost V 3 bases and J 2 bases; bases outside gene matches: 6. CDR1 and CDR2 (germline): KGHSH, LQKENI. The CDR3 loop spans 16 amino acids. CDR3 in amino acids: CASSPPGTVNTGELFF. CDR3 nucleotide sequence: TGTGCCAGCTCACCGCCAGGGACAGTAAACACCGGGGAGCTGTTTTTT.

The chain combines TRBV6-1 with TRBJ2-7; D uncertain. The V gene's germline CDR1 is MNHNS and CDR2 SASEGT. The CDR3 loop spans 14 amino acids. V lost 0 bases, J lost 2 bases, and 8 bases lay in between. In nucleotides, the CDR3 is TGTGCCAGCAGTGAAGCGAGATCCCCCTACGAGCAGTACTTC. Its translation is CASSEARSPYEQYF.

This clone turned up a few times. Here the CDR3 DNA reads TGTGCCAGCAGCCAATCGGACAGGATTGATGAGCAGTTCTTC. This translates into CASSQSDRIDEQFF. This chain joins TRBV7-8 and TRBJ2-1; 7 bases line up with TRBD1. The CDR3 sequence is 14 residues long. Losses at the gene ends were 5 bases for V and 8 bases for J; bases not matched to a gene: 9. Germline V gene lookup returns CDR1 SGHVS and CDR2 FQNEAQ.

This clone has more than one count but fewer than ten. This sequence joins TRBV24-1 and TRBJ2-7, with TRBD1 matching over 8 bases. This CDR3 spans 15 amino acids. Per germline, CDR1 KGHDR and CDR2 SFDVKD. With V trimmed by 4 bases and J by 2 bases, 6 bases remained unmatched. The CDR3 region is CATSDWTGSAYEQYF. Here the CDR3 DNA reads TGTGCCACCAGTGACTGGACAGGGTCGGCCTACGAGCAGTACTTC.

This clone occurred a few times. The gene calls are TRBV27 and TRBJ1-6; maybe TRBD1 (6 bases). V was clipped by 9 bases and J by 10 bases, with 13 bases between them. Germline V gene data show CDR1 as MNHEY and CDR2 as SMNVEV (reference sequence). This CDR3 spans 12 amino acids. This CDR3 reads CASRGLFSPLHF. The CDR3 DNA is TGTGCCAGTAGGGGGTTGTTCTCACCCCTCCACTTT.

This clone has more than one count but fewer than ten. The CDR3 DNA reads TGTGCCAGCAGACCTAGACAGGGGGAAAACAATGAGCAGTTCTTC. Amino acid sequence: CASRPRQGENNEQFF. The J gene is TRBJ2-1, the V gene TRBV5-4; 9 nucleotides align to TRBD1. The CDR3 totals 15 residues. The germline V gene has CDR1 SGHNT and CDR2 YYREEE (reference sequence). V was clipped by 5 bases and J by 5 bases; unmatched bases: 8.

The chain employs TRBV27 and TRBJ2-1; a weak D match, TRBD2 (5 bases). The length of the CDR3 is 14 residues. In germline, CDR1 is MNHEY, CDR2 SMNVEV (reference sequence). Trimming pared 5 bases from V and 10 bases from J, leaving 18 bases between. In DNA, the CDR3 is TGTGCCAGCAGTCGTGGGGATCGGGGTTTCGAGCAGTTCTTC. It specifies CASSRGDRGFEQFF.

The chain links TRBV19 to TRBJ2-7, with a possible D match to TRBD2 (5 bases). Germline V gene lookup returns CDR1 LNHDA and CDR2 SQIVND (reference sequence). CDR3 length: 14 residues. Trimming shortened V by 1 base and J by 2 bases, and 9 bases separated the two germline ends. In nucleotides, the CDR3 is TGTGCCAGTAGTATAGGAGGGTCCCCCTACGAGCAGTACTTC. This sequence encodes CASSIGGSPYEQYF. The full variable domain, completed using reference TRBV19 and TRBJ2-7, is DGGITQSPKYLFRKEGQNVTLSCEQNLNHDAMYWYRQDPGQGLRLIYYSQIVNDFQKGDIAEGYSVSREKKESFPLTVTSAQKNPTAFYLCASSIGGSPYEQYFGPGTRLTVT.

This chain links TRBV29-1 with TRBJ2-1, with a tentative D call TRBD2 (7 bases). This CDR3 spans 15 amino acids. V was shortened by 0 bases and J by 5 bases, with 14 bases between the two germline ends. The germline gives CDR1 SQVTM, CDR2 ANQGSEA. CDR3 DNA sequence: TGCAGCGTTGAAGATGGTAGGGGGGGACACAATGAGCAGTTCTTC. Amino acid sequence: CSVEDGRGGHNEQFF.

In DNA form, the CDR3 reads TGTGCCAGCAGTCCCAATCCATACGAGCAGTACTTC. This gives the protein CASSPNPYEQYF. The J gene is TRBJ2-7, the V gene TRBV2; D unclear. Germline values: CDR1 SNHLY, CDR2 FYNNEI. The CDR3 contains 12 residues. The V and J ends lost 5 bases and 4 bases respectively, with 9 bases between them. The entire variable domain, with the rest obtained from reference TRBV2 and TRBJ2-7, is as follows: EPEVTQTPSHQVTQMGQEVILRCVPISNHLYFYWYRQILGQKVEFLVSFYNNEISEKSEIFDDQFSVERPDGSNFTLKIRSTKLEDSAMYFCASSPNPYEQYFGPGTRLTVT.

The chain is built from TRBV9 and TRBJ1-1; 7 bases are a match to TRBD1. CDR1 and CDR2 (germline): SGDLS, YYNGEE. The CDR3 has 14 residues. Trimming took 6 bases from V and 1 from J; bases not matched to a gene: 6. The CDR3 spells CASTVGQRNTEAFF. The CDR3 DNA reads TGTGCCAGCACCGTGGGACAGAGGAACACTGAAGCTTTCTTT.

This chain connects TRBV7-2 to TRBJ2-7; the match to TRBD1 covers 9 bases. CDR3 size: 16 residues. Per the germline V gene, CDR1 is SGHTA and CDR2 is FQGNSA. The junction had 9 bases not matched to a gene; V was cut back by 5 bases and J by 1 base. The CDR3 sequence: CASSITSGQGSYEQYF. The CDR3 nucleotides are TGTGCCAGCAGCATTACTTCGGGACAGGGATCCTACGAGCAGTACTTC.

This sequence joins TRBV27 and TRBJ2-7; 9 bases align to TRBD1. V lost 6 bases to trimming and J lost 3 bases; unmatched junction nucleotides: 9. The CDR3 extends over 15 amino acids. Per germline, CDR1 MNHEY and CDR2 SMNVEV (reference sequence). In DNA form, the CDR3 reads TGTGCCAGCAGGCTGGGACAGGGAGGTTTCTACGAGCAGTACTTC. Translating it yields CASRLGQGGFYEQYF.

V is TRBV19 and J is TRBJ2-7; 12 nucleotides agree with TRBD1. The germline gives CDR1 LNHDA, CDR2 SQIVND (reference sequence). Germline trimming cut 8 bases from V and 6 bases from J; bases unmatched to any gene: 8. The CDR3 length is 14 residues. CDR3 sequence: CASRGGQGAREQYF. The CDR3 DNA sequence: TGTGCCAGTCGAGGGGGACAGGGGGCACGCGAGCAGTACTTC.

Only a few counts were recorded for this clone. The chain has TRBV4-2 and TRBJ1-4; 7 positions agree with TRBD1. V dropped 4 bases and J dropped 7; count of bases not matched to a gene: 18. Germline CDR1 reads LGHNA; CDR2 reads YNFKEQ. The CDR3 runs to 18 residues. CDR3 coding DNA: TGTGCCAGCAGCCTCCGCCGACGAGACAGGGCGCTCGGTGAAAAACTGTTTTTT. It encodes CASSLRRRDRALGEKLFF.

The rearrangement uses TRBV20-1 and TRBJ2-1; 7 bases line up with TRBD2. The V and J ends lost 4 bases and 9 bases, in that order; junction bases with no gene match: 3. The CDR3 totals 11 residues. Germline V gene sequence: CDR1 DFQATT, CDR2 SNEGSKA (reference sequence). The CDR3 region is CSATGGGEQFF. As DNA, the CDR3 is TGCAGTGCTACAGGCGGGGGTGAGCAGTTCTTC.

The genes are TRBV6-6 and TRBJ2-7; the match to TRBD2 covers 11 bases. V gave up 6 bases and J gave up 6 bases; unmatched junction bases: 7. The germline CDR1 and CDR2 sequences are MNHNY and SVGAGI (reference sequence). This CDR3 contains 14 residues. The DNA for the CDR3 is TGTGCCAGCAGGTCTAGCGGGAGGCTTCGCGAGCAGTACTTC. It encodes CASRSSGRLREQYF.

The chain employs TRBV27 and TRBJ1-2; weak D call: TRBD1 (5 bases). The CDR3 is 14 residues long. The V gene's germline CDR1 is MNHEY and CDR2 SMNVEV (reference sequence). V was clipped by 3 bases and J by 8 bases, with 16 bases between them. This CDR3 is CASSFAGAVVGYTF. CDR3 nucleotide sequence: TGTGCCAGCAGTTTTGCTGGGGCGGTAGTAGGCTACACCTTC.

This clone was seen a few times. The CDR3 bases are TGTGCCAGCAGTCAAGAGGACAGGGACAATTCACCCCTCCACTTT. This gives the protein CASSQEDRDNSPLHF. The gene calls are TRBV2 and TRBJ1-6; 8 positions match TRBD1. Germline V lookup: CDR1 SNHLY, CDR2 FYNNEI. With 5 bases clipped from V and 7 bases from J, the junction kept 7 bases outside the gene matches. The CDR3 is made up of 15 amino acids.

This clone has only one observation. The chain links TRBV28 to TRBJ1-1; a possible D gene is TRBD1 (6 bases). Trimming removed 4 bases from V and 1 base from J, with 25 bases in between. Germline V gene sequence: CDR1 MDHEN, CDR2 SYDVKM. The CDR3 sequence is 19 residues long. CDR3 protein: CASSSPRDDRSQSNTEAFF. In DNA, the CDR3 is TGTGCCAGCAGTTCTCCCCGCGACGACAGGAGCCAGTCGAACACTGAAGCTTTCTTT.

This clone was counted between two and nine times. V gene TRBV7-2 combines with J gene TRBJ2-7, with D maybe TRBD1 (5 bases). Germline lookup yields CDR1 SGHTA and CDR2 FQGNSA. Trimming shortened V by 0 bases and J by 4 bases, and 13 bases separated the two germline ends. The CDR3 is 15 residues long. CDR3 sequence: CASSLAGQGPYEQYF. The CDR3 bases are TGTGCCAGCAGCTTAGCAGGCCAGGGTCCGTACGAGCAGTACTTC. Full variable domain (missing parts from reference TRBV7-2 and TRBJ2-7): GAGVSQSPSNKVTEKGKDVELRCDPISGHTALYWYRQSLGQGLEFLIYFQGNSAPDKSGLPSDRFSAERTGGSVSTLTIQRTQQEDSAVYLCASSLAGQGPYEQYFGPGTRLTVT.